Sequencing of this T cell receptor beta chain was carried out in a study of blood T cell repertoires in COVID-19. Whole-study context: Spain, Italy and the United States supplied samples that represented acute and convalescent COVID-19. From T cells, B-cell-depleted T cells, or PBMCs came the material, which was cDNA or gDNA.

Authors' processing steps: Estimated nucleated cell counts came from reference gene primer amplification. Sequencing was performed with immunoSEQ multiplex PCR; in TCRdb, only in-frame clones are kept and a portion is missing. For V, J and clone size, that table is used; D and trimming come from the DNA. The sample contains around 170,000 clones, around 80% of which appear only once. V shed 3 bases, J shed 8 bases, and the junction held 2 bases outside the gene matches. The V gene's germline CDR1 is SGHRS and CDR2 YFSETQ. This CDR3 region has 13 residues. This clone appeared a single time. This clonotype was sampled from a man aged 25 to 40 with active or convalescent COVID-19. Sequenced material: peripheral blood. The chain employs TRBV5-1 and TRBJ1-2, with 12 bases identical to TRBD1. In DNA form, the CDR3 reads TGCGCCAGCAGCTCGGGACAGGGGGCAGGCTACACCTTC. This translates into CASSSGQGAGYTF.